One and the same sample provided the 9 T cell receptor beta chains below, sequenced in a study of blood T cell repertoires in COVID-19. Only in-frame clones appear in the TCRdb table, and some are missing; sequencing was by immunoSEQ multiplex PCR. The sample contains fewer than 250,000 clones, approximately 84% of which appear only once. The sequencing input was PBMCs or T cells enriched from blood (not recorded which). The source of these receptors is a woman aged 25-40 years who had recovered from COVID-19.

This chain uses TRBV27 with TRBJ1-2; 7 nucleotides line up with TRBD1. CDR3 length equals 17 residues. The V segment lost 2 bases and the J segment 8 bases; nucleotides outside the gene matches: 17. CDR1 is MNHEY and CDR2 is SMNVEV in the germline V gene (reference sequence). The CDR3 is CASSLGDRARPFEGYTF. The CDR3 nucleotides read TGTGCCAGCAGTTTAGGTGACAGGGCGAGGCCCTTTGAGGGCTACACCTTC.

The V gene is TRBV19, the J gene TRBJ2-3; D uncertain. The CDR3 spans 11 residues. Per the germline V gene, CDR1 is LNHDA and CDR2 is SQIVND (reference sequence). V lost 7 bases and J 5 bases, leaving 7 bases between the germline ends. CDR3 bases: TGTGCCAGTACCTCGGGAGATACGCAGTATTTT. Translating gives CASTSGDTQYF.

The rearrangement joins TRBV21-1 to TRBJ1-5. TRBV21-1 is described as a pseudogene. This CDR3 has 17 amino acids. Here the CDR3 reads CATRETTEGYSNQPQHF. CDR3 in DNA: TGTGCCACCCGAGAGACCACGGAGGGATATAGCAATCAGCCCCAGCATTTT.

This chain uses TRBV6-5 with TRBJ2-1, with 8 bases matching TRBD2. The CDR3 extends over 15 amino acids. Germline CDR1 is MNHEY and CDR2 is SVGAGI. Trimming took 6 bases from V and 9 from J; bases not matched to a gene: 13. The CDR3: CASSSPSGGRGEQFF. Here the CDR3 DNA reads TGTGCCAGCAGCTCTCCCTCGGGGGGGCGTGGTGAGCAGTTCTTC.

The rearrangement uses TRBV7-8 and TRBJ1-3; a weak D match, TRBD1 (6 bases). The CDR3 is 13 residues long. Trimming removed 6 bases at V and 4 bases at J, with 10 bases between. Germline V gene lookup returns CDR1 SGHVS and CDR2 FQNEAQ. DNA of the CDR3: TGTGCCAGCAGATCAGGGGCCGGAAACACCATATATTTT. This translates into CASRSGAGNTIYF.

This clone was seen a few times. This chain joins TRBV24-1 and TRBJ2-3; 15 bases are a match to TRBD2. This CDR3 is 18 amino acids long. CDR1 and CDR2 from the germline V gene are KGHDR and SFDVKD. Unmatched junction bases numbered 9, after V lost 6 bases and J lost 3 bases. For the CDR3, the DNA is TGTGCCACCAGTTACGGACTAGCGGGAGGGTTATGGACAGATACGCAGTATTTT. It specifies CATSYGLAGGLWTDTQYF.

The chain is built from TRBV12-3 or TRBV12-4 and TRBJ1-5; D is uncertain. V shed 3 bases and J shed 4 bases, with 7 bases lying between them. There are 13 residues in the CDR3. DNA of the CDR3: TGTGCCAGCAGTTTTGAGGGAAATCAGCCCCAGCATTTT. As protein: CASSFEGNQPQHF.

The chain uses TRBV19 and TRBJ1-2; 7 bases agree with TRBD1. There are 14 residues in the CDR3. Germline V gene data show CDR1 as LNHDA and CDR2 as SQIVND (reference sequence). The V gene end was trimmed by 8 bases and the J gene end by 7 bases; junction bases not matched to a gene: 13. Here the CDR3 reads CASWDSTGSGGYTF. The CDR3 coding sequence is TGTGCCAGTTGGGACAGCACGGGTTCGGGTGGCTACACCTTC.

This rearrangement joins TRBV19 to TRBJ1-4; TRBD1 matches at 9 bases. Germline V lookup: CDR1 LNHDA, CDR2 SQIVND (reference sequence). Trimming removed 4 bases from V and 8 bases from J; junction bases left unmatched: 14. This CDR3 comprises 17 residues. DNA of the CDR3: TGTGCCAGTAGTACCTCCGTCTTGGGACAGGGTCGAGAAAAACTGTTTTTT. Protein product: CASSTSVLGQGREKLFF.